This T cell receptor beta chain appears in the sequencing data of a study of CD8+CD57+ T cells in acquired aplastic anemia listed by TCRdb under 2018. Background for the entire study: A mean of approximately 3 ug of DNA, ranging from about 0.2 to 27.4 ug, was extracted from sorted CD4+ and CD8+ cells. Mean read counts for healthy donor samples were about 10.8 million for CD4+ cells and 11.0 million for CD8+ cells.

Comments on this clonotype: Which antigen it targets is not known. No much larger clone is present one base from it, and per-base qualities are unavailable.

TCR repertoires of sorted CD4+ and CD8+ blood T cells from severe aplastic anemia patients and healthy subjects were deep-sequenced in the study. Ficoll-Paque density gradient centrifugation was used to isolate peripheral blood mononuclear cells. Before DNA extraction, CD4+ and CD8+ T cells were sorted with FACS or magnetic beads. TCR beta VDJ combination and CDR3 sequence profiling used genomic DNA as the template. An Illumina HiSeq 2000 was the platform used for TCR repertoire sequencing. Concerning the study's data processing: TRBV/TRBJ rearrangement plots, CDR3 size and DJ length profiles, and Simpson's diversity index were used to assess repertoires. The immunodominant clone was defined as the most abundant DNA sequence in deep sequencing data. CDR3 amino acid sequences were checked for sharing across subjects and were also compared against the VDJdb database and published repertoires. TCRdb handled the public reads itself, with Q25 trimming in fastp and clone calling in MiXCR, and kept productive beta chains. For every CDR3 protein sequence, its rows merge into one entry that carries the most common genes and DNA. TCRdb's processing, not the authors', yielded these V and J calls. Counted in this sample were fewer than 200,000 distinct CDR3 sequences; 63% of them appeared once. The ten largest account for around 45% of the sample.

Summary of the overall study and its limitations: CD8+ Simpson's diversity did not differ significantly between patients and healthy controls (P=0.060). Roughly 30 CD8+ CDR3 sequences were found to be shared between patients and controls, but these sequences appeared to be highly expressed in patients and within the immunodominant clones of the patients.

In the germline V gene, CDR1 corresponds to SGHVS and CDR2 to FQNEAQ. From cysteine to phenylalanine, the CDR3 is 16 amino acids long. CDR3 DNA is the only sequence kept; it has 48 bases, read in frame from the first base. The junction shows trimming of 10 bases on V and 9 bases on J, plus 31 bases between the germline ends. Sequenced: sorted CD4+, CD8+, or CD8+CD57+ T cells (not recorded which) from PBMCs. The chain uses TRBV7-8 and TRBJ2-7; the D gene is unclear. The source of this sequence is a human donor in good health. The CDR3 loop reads CATSAGGLQPRTGQYF. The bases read TGTGCCACCTCAGCAGGTGGGCTCCAACCTCGCACGGGGCAGTACTTC.